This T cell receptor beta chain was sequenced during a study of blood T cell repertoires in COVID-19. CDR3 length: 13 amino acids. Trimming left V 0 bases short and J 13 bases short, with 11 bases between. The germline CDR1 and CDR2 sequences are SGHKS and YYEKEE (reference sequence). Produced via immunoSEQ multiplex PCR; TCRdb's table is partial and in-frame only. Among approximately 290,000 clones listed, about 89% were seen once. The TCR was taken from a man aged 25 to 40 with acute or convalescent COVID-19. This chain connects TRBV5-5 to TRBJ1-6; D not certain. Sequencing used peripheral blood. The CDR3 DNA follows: TGTGCCAGCAGCTTGGGGTCGCTTCGGCCCCTCCACTTT. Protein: CASSLGSLRPLHF.